This T cell receptor beta chain was identified in a study of blood T cells in healthy people across ages (dated by TCRdb to between 2014 and 2017). About the full investigation: In model experiments, template switching captured about one uniquely barcoded TCR beta cDNA molecule for every two T cells. To track age-related changes in TCR beta repertoire diversity, the study relied on deep sequencing normalized with unique cDNA molecular identifiers. For two donors (one aged 18 to 30 and one aged 80 or older), the study analyzed two additional independent replicas of 1 million unique cDNA reads from the same blood draw. The donors were split into four age groups: young (average about 16 years), middle-aged (around 40), aged (about 62) and long-lived (roughly 80).

From cysteine to phenylalanine, the CDR3 is 12 amino acids long. The CDR3 DNA has 36 bases and is translated from base 1. CDR1 and CDR2, per the germline V gene, are SGHRS and YFSETQ. V is clipped by 3 bases and J by 1 base, and the sequence between their germline boundaries is 4 bases long. The method was 5' RACE. The instrument given in TCRdb is Illumina HiSeq 2500. A second about 7 to 12 cycle PCR used a sample-barcoded 5' primer and a J-beta primer mix. A template-switch 5' adaptor carrying 12 random nucleotides introduced a unique molecular identifier onto each TCR beta cDNA molecule. At least 2.5 million CDR3-containing paired-end reads were obtained from each sample. First-strand cDNA was synthesized from all RNA with the Mint cDNA synthesis kit, primed by a TRBC-specific oligonucleotide. Following uracil-DNA glycosylase treatment, a first 18-cycle PCR with universal primers M1SS and BC2_uni_R was performed on all cDNA. Under the source paper's analysis protocol: For normalization, 1 million high-quality reads were randomly selected from each sample, with every read carrying a distinct molecular identifier. Instead of being binned into consensus sequences, reads that shared molecular identifiers were thrown out. CDR3 identification, clonotype clustering and error correction used MiTCR with a Q25 quality threshold and the strictest error-elimination algorithm. A nonparametric unseen species model with Euler transformation was used to estimate a lower bound on total TCR beta diversity. TCRdb reworked the public reads: Q25 trimming with fastp, MiXCR clone assembly, productive beta chains retained. Rows merge per CDR3 protein into single entries with the most common DNA and genes. These V and J calls derive from TCRdb rather than the authors' analysis. The table for this sample lists 800,000 or so distinct CDR3 sequences; roughly 25% of them were counted only once. Under 4.5% of the sample rests with the top ten.

What the research found in general, with its limitations: Observed TCR beta diversity per million T cells fell roughly linearly with age, and a significant reduction was already apparent by age about 36. Bulk unsorted PBMC profiling prevented conclusive comparison of naive and antigen-experienced compartments. Compared with the aged group, more naive CD4+ T cells, fewer expanded clones and increased TCR diversity were shown by the long-lived group, suggesting age selection. Because donor CMV infection status was unknown, age-related changes in expanded clonotypes were potentially confounded. Estimates of total diversity from one million sequenced T cells were regarded as lower bounds and underestimates. A strong correlation was found between observed TCR beta diversity and the percentage of naive T cells measured by flow cytometry.

This clonotype was found many times. This clone's antigen is unknown. Base qualities are missing; no much larger clone stands one base away. Donors were 30 to 45 systemically healthy Caucasian individuals from Russia aged about 6 to 100 years. Each donor gave about 10 milliliters of peripheral blood, drawn into EDTA-treated Vacutainer tubes. Ficoll-Paque density-gradient centrifugation was used to isolate PBMCs, with at least 7 million per sample. Trizol reagent was used to extract total RNA from the PBMCs, yielding at least 5.5 micrograms per sample. Naive CD45RAhigh/CD27high T cell percentages were measured by flow cytometry on a PBMC aliquot from every donor. The same data also went into a second study, on T cells of mothers and their children. The second study's authors report: Nine systemically healthy Caucasian individuals, comprising three mothers and their six children, were included as donors. cDNA synthesis consumed the entire amount of extracted RNA, loaded at about 1.5 ug RNA in each 15 ul reaction. In the second PCR, the M1S primer introduced both the sample barcodes and 2-4 random nucleotides. Each mother yielded over 8 million TCR beta CDR3 reads and each child roughly 3 million reads. Thymic selection shapes the output of TCR recombination in a similar way in related and unrelated pairs, and inherited differences have a minor effect. Normalized repertoire overlap was always slightly but never significantly higher in related than unrelated mother-child pairs. No persistent microchimeric T cell clones were detected, at a sensitivity of roughly 100 clones per million clonotypes. To look for features that set related mother-child pairs apart from unrelated individuals, the researchers ran deep NGS to compare the TCR beta repertoires of mothers and children. Mothers averaged about 40 +/- 4 years of age and children averaged roughly 11 +/- 4 years. After adapter ligation with NEBNext reagents, the libraries were sequenced on Illumina HiSeq 2000 with 100+100 nt paired-end reads. To avoid cross-contamination, the mother libraries and the child libraries were prepared a month apart and sequenced in separate runs. Each donor had between 500,000 and 2,000,000 distinct TCR beta clonotypes identified. Naive TCR beta clonotypes were estimated from low-frequency clonotypes matched to each donor's FACS-determined naive share, without sorting.

Sequencing was performed on blood. The sequence joins TRBV5-1 to TRBJ2-5, with the D gene not confidently named. This sequence was found in a boy under 18 in good health. The CDR3: CASSSGQETQYF. The nucleotide sequence reads TGCGCCAGCAGCTCCGGCCAAGAGACCCAGTACTTC.